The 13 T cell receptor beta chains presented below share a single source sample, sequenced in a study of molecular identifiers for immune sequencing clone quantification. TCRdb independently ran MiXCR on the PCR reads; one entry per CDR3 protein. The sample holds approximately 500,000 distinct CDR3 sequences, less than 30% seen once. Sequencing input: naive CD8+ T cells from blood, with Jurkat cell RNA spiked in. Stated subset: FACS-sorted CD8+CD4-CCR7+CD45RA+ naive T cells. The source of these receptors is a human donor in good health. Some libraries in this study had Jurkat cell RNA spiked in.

The CDR3 loop reads CASSWGLGYGYTF. CDR3 in DNA: TGTGCCAGCAGTTGGGGATTAGGATATGGCTACACCTTC. The V gene is TRBV27, the J gene TRBJ1-2; no clear D gene. CDR1 is MNHEY and CDR2 is SMNVEV in the germline V gene (reference sequence). V was clipped by 4 bases and J by 5 bases, with 11 bases between them. The CDR3 loop spans 13 amino acids.

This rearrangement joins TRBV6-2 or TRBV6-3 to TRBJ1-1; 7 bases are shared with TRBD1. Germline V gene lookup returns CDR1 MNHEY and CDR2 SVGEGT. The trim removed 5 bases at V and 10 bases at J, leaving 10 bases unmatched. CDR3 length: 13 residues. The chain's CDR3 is CASSEPGQPGAFF. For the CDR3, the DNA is TGTGCCAGCAGTGAACCGGGACAGCCTGGAGCTTTCTTT.

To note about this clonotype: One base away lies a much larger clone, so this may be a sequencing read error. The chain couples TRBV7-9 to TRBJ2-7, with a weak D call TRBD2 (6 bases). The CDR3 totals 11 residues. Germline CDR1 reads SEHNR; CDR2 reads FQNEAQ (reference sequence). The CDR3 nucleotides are TGTGCCAACAGCTGGCGCGGGGACCAGTACTTC. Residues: CANSWRGDQYF.

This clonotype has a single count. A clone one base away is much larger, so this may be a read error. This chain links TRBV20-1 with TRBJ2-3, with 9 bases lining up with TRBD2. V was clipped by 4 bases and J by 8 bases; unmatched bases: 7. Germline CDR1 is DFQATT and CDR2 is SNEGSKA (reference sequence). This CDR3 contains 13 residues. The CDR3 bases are TGCAGTGCTATAGCGGGAGCCGGAGCTACGCAGTATTTT. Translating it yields CSAIAGAGATQYF.

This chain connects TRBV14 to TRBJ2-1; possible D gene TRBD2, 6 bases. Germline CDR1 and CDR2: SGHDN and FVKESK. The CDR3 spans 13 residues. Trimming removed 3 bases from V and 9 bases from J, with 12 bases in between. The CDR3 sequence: CASSQAGLGEQFF. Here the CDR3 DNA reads TGTGCCAGCAGCCAGGCGGGGTTAGGTGAGCAGTTCTTC.

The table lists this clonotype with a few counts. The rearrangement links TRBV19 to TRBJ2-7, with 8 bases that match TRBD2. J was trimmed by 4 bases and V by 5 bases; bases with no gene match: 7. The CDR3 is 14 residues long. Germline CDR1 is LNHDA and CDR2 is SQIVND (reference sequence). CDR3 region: CASSPSGSEYEQYF. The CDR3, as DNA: TGTGCCAGTAGTCCCAGCGGGAGTGAGTACGAGCAGTACTTC. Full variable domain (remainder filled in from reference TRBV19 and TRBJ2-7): DGGITQSPKYLFRKEGQNVTLSCEQNLNHDAMYWYRQDPGQGLRLIYYSQIVNDFQKGDIAEGYSVSREKKESFPLTVTSAQKNPTAFYLCASSPSGSEYEQYFGPGTRLTVT.

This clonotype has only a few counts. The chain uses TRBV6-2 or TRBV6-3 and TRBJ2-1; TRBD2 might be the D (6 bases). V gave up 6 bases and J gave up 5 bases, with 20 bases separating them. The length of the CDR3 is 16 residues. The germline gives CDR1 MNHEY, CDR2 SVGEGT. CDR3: CASSRKPGLGNNEQFF. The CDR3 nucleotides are TGTGCCAGCAGCCGAAAACCGGGACTTGGTAACAATGAGCAGTTCTTC.

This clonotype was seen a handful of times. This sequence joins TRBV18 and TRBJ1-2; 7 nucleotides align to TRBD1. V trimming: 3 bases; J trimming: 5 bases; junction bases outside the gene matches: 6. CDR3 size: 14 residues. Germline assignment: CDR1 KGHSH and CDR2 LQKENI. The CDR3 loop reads CASSPSEGAYGYTF. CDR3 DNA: TGTGCCAGCTCACCTTCCGAGGGGGCTTATGGCTACACCTTC.

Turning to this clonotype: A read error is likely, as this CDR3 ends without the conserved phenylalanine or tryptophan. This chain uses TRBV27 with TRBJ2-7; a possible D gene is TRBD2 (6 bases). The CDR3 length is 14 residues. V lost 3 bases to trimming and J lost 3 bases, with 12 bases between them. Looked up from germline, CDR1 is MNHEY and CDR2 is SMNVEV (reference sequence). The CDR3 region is CASSLIGGFYEQYL. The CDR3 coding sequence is TGTGCCAGCAGTTTGATCGGGGGATTCTACGAGCAGTACCTC.

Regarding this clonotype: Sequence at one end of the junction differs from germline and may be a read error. CDR3 sequence: CSDEAGSTGELFF. DNA of the CDR3: TGCAGCGATGAAGCAGGGTCCACCGGGGAGCTGTTTTTT. The V call is TRBV29-1, the J call TRBJ2-2; D may be TRBD1 (5 bases). Germline V lookup: CDR1 SQVTM, CDR2 ANQGSEA. This CDR3 spans 13 amino acids.

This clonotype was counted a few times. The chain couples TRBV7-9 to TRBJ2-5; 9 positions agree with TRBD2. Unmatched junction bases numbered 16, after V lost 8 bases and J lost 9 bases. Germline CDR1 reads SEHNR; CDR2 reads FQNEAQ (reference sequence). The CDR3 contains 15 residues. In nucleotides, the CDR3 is TGTGCCAGCGGGGGTAGCGGGGGCGCTTTCTATCCCCAGTACTTC. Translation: CASGGSGGAFYPQYF.

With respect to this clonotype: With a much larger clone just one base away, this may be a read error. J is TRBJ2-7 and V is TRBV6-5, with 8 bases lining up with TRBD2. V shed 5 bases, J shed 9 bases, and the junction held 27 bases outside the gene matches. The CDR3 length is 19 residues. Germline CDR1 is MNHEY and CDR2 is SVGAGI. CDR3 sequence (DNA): TGTGCCAGCAGTCCGCCCTCGGAGCCCCTTACTAGCGGAGGTAGAGTGCAGTACTTC. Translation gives CASSPPSEPLTSGGRVQYF.

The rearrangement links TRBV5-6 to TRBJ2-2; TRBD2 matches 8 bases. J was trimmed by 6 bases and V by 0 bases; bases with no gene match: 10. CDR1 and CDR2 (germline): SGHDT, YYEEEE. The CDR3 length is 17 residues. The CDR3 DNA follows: TGTGCCAGCAGCTTGGACAGGACTAGCTCCACACCCGGGGAGCTGTTTTTT. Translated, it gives CASSLDRTSSTPGELFF. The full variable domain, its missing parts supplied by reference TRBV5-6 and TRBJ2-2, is DAGVTQSPTHLIKTRGQQVTLRCSPKSGHDTVSWYQQALGQGPQFIFQYYEEEERQRGNFPDRFSGHQFPNYSSELNVNALLLGDSALYLCASSLDRTSSTPGELFFGEGSRLTVL.